This T cell receptor (beta chain) was sequenced during a study of blood T cell repertoires in COVID-19. Study at large: T cells, B-cell-depleted T cells, or PBMCs provided the cDNA or gDNA that served as material.

The germline V gene has CDR1 MGHRA and CDR2 YSYEKL. V gave up 3 bases and J gave up 0 bases, with 14 bases separating them. The CDR3 runs 17 residues. As originally analysed: How many nucleated cells were present was estimated from reference gene primer amplification. Produced via immunoSEQ multiplex PCR; TCRdb's table is partial and in-frame only. Clone size and the V and J calls come from that table; the DNA yielded D and trimming. The sample holds around 230,000 clones; roughly 86% are singletons and the top ten take 2.5% to 3.5%. Assignments of participants to cohorts depended upon their own reported clinical history.

This clonotype was obtained from a middle-aged woman with acute COVID-19. The chain carries TRBV4-1 and TRBJ1-4; a possible D gene is TRBD1 (6 bases). Sequencing was carried out using PBMCs or T cells enriched from blood (not recorded which). Here the CDR3 reads CASSHPGGQTTNEKLFF. As DNA, the CDR3 is TGCGCCAGCAGCCACCCGGGGGGGCAAACAACTAATGAAAAACTGTTTTTT.